This passage covers 27 T cell receptor beta chains from one sample sequenced in a study of blood T cell repertoires in COVID-19. Assay: immunoSEQ multiplex PCR; the TCRdb copy retains only in-frame clones and omits some. The sample shows some 82,000 clones, around four fifths of them seen only once. Sequencing was done on a sample of peripheral blood. The receptors shown here come from a man older than 75 with active or convalescent COVID-19.

V gene TRBV14 combines with J gene TRBJ1-1, with TRBD1 matching over 12 bases. The CDR3 runs to 16 residues. Germline V gene lookup returns CDR1 SGHDN and CDR2 FVKESK. Trimming cost V 4 bases and J 0 bases; bases outside gene matches: 3. CDR3 DNA: TGTGCCAGCAGCCCGGGACAGGGGGCCCTGAACACTGAAGCTTTCTTT. It is translated as CASSPGQGALNTEAFF.

This chain connects TRBV10-3 to TRBJ2-7; perhaps TRBD1 as D (6 bases). The V gene lost 5 bases and the J gene lost 0 bases, with 14 bases spanning the gap. This CDR3 comprises 15 residues. Germline assignment: CDR1 ENHRY and CDR2 SYGVKD. Here the CDR3 DNA reads TGTGCCATCAGTCTGGACAGCTCGAGCTCCTACGAGCAGTACTTC. Its protein product is CAISLDSSSSYEQYF.

V is TRBV15 and J is TRBJ2-2; D possibly corresponds to TRBD2 (6 bases). The V and J ends lost 1 base and 6 bases respectively, with 18 bases between them. Germline values: CDR1 LNHNV, CDR2 YYDKDF (reference sequence). The CDR3 runs to 17 residues. This CDR3 is CATSRGGYGTGPGELFF. The CDR3 nucleotides read TGTGCCACCAGCAGAGGGGGGTACGGGACTGGTCCCGGGGAGCTGTTTTTT.

The chain employs TRBV7-2 and TRBJ1-3; no clear D gene. Germline V gene lookup returns CDR1 SGHTA and CDR2 FQGNSA. The CDR3 covers 18 residues. The germline V and J ends were trimmed by 0 bases and 0 bases, with 15 bases remaining between them. The CDR3 reads CASSLASTTPRSGNTIYF. For the CDR3, the DNA is TGTGCCAGCAGCTTAGCGTCGACAACCCCCCGCTCTGGAAACACCATATATTTT.

The chain is built from TRBV5-1 and TRBJ2-1; TRBD2 agrees at 10 bases. Germline CDR1 and CDR2: SGHRS and YFSETQ. The CDR3 extends over 15 amino acids. The V gene end was trimmed by 0 bases and the J gene end by 7 bases; junction bases not matched to a gene: 4. The CDR3 sequence is CASSLALSGGNEQFF. The CDR3 DNA reads TGCGCCAGCAGCTTGGCCCTTAGCGGGGGGAATGAGCAGTTCTTC.

The chain recombines TRBV3-1 (or the pseudogene TRBV3-2) with TRBJ1-2; possibly TRBD1 for D (5 bases). The CDR3 contains 13 residues. V lost 4 bases and J lost 3, with 9 bases in between. In germline, CDR1 is LGHDT, CDR2 YNNKEL (reference sequence). The chain's CDR3 is CASSRGGDYGYTF. The CDR3 DNA follows: TGTGCCAGCAGCCGCGGGGGAGACTATGGCTACACCTTC.

The chain combines TRBV4-3 with TRBJ2-7; 12 positions agree with TRBD2. This CDR3 has 15 residues. The germline CDR1 and CDR2 sequences are LGHNA and YSLEER. V dropped 4 bases and J dropped 2; count of bases not matched to a gene: 3. Here the CDR3 reads CASSPGLAGTYEQYF. In nucleotides, the CDR3 is TGCGCCAGCAGCCCGGGACTAGCGGGTACCTACGAGCAGTACTTC.

The chain joins TRBV28 to TRBJ1-5; 10 nucleotides line up with TRBD1. Germline CDR1 MDHEN, CDR2 SYDVKM. The CDR3 covers 16 residues. V lost 5 bases, J lost 1 base, and 5 bases stayed unmatched. The CDR3 here is CASSNQDRGSNQPQHF. In DNA, the CDR3 is TGTGCCAGCAGTAACCAGGACAGGGGGAGCAATCAGCCCCAGCATTTT.

The chain employs TRBV6-2 or TRBV6-3 and TRBJ2-7, with 7 bases fitting TRBD2. The CDR3 is 15 residues long. Trimming removed 2 bases from V and 2 bases from J; junction bases left unmatched: 6. Germline loops: CDR1 MNHEY, CDR2 SVGEGT. In DNA form, the CDR3 reads TGTGCCAGCAGTTACCTAGCGGTTCCCACCTACGAGCAGTACTTC. Its protein product is CASSYLAVPTYEQYF.

The V gene is TRBV9, the J gene TRBJ2-7, with TRBD2 matching over 9 bases. Germline trimming cut 0 bases from V and 4 bases from J; bases unmatched to any gene: 2. Germline-derived CDR1 and CDR2 are SGDLS and YYNGEE. The CDR3 contains 14 residues. The chain's CDR3 is CASSVGTSVYEQYF. The CDR3 coding sequence is TGTGCCAGCAGCGTAGGGACTAGCGTATACGAGCAGTACTTC.

This clone was seen only once. This sequence joins TRBV24-1 and TRBJ2-2, with 10 bases that match TRBD1. CDR1 and CDR2 from the germline V gene are KGHDR and SFDVKD. Trimming removed 5 bases from V and 4 bases from J; junction bases left unmatched: 0. This CDR3 has 14 residues. The CDR3 spells CATSGQGATGELFF. CDR3 bases: TGTGCCACCAGTGGACAGGGGGCCACCGGGGAGCTGTTTTTT.

V gene TRBV19 combines with J gene TRBJ1-1; the match to TRBD1 covers 9 bases. The CDR3 runs to 14 residues. Germline lookup yields CDR1 LNHDA and CDR2 SQIVND (reference sequence). V dropped 4 bases and J dropped 4; count of bases not matched to a gene: 4. For the CDR3, the DNA is TGTGCCAGTAGTACGGACAGGGGAAGCACTGAAGCTTTCTTT. As protein: CASSTDRGSTEAFF.

This clone was picked up one time. This chain links TRBV27 with TRBJ2-1; D uncertain. The CDR3 spans 13 residues. Trimming pared 1 base from V and 7 bases from J, leaving 8 bases between. CDR1 and CDR2 (germline): MNHEY, SMNVEV (reference sequence). The DNA for the CDR3 is TGTGCCAGCAGTTTATTAGATGGTAATGAGCAGTTCTTC. The encoded protein is CASSLLDGNEQFF.

The chain combines TRBV3-1 (or the pseudogene TRBV3-2) with TRBJ2-7; possibly TRBD2 for D (5 bases). Germline loops: CDR1 LGHDT, CDR2 YNNKEL (reference sequence). The V gene lost 4 bases and the J gene lost 2 bases, with 15 bases spanning the gap. The CDR3 extends over 15 amino acids. The chain's CDR3 is CASSLGGRNPYEQYF. The CDR3 DNA reads as TGTGCCAGCAGCCTCGGAGGCAGGAATCCCTACGAGCAGTACTTC.

The table lists this clone with a few counts. The rearrangement joins TRBV7-9 to TRBJ1-6; D might be TRBD1 (6 bases). The CDR3 spans 13 residues. Trimming stripped 5 bases from V and 13 bases from J, with 15 bases between. CDR1 and CDR2 from the germline V gene are SEHNR and FQNEAQ (reference sequence). CDR3 in amino acids: CASSQPGAPPLHF. CDR3 bases: TGTGCCAGCAGCCAGCCAGGGGCCCCCCCCCTCCACTTT.

This chain's CDR3 is CASSEVRQGKEAFF. The CDR3, as DNA: TGTGCCAGCAGTGAAGTTCGACAGGGAAAGGAGGCTTTCTTT. The genes are TRBV2 and TRBJ1-1; 7 bases agree with TRBD1. V lost 1 base, J lost 11 bases, and 10 bases stayed unmatched. Germline V gives CDR1 SNHLY, CDR2 FYNNEI. CDR3 length: 14 residues.

Many counts were recorded for this clone. This chain connects TRBV7-2 to TRBJ1-3; 9 nucleotides line up with TRBD1. Germline V gene sequence: CDR1 SGHTA, CDR2 FQGNSA. The CDR3 consists of 17 residues. Trimming took 5 bases from V and 3 from J; bases not matched to a gene: 11. The CDR3 sequence: CASSPGGQGVGGNTIYF. In DNA form, the CDR3 reads TGTGCCAGCAGCCCGGGGGGACAGGGCGTCGGTGGAAACACCATATATTTT.

In this sample, this clone turned up once. The chain carries TRBV5-4 and TRBJ2-2; a weak D match, TRBD2 (6 bases). Per germline, CDR1 SGHNT and CDR2 YYREEE (reference sequence). The CDR3 covers 15 residues. V lost 3 bases to trimming and J lost 9 bases, with 18 bases between them. For the CDR3, the DNA is TGTGCCAGCAGCTCCGACCCGGGACTTTTCCGGGAGCTGTTTTTT. Residues: CASSSDPGLFRELFF.

This sequence joins TRBV10-3 and TRBJ1-1; D ambiguous. Germline CDR1 reads ENHRY; CDR2 reads SYGVKD. V gave up 10 bases and J gave up 1 base, with 22 bases separating them. The CDR3 runs 16 residues. The CDR3 spells CATSLHLTSQNTEAFF. As DNA, the CDR3 is TGTGCCACCTCTCTACATTTGACTTCCCAGAACACTGAAGCTTTCTTT.

V and J are TRBV5-1 and TRBJ1-1, with 7 bases lining up with TRBD1. The CDR3 is 15 residues long. The ends lost 0 bases at V and 1 base at J; junction bases unmatched: 3. The V gene's germline CDR1 is SGHRS and CDR2 YFSETQ. This CDR3 reads CASSLVQGGNTEAFF. The CDR3 DNA is TGCGCCAGCAGCTTGGTTCAGGGGGGGAACACTGAAGCTTTCTTT.

This chain joins TRBV29-1 and TRBJ2-7, with a possible D match to TRBD1 (5 bases). Germline CDR1 SQVTM, CDR2 ANQGSEA. V shed 4 bases and J shed 6 bases, with 10 bases lying between them. The CDR3 has 11 residues. This CDR3 reads CSVVRGSEQYF. The CDR3 nucleotides read TGCAGCGTTGTAAGGGGAAGCGAGCAGTACTTC.

The V call is TRBV30, the J call TRBJ1-1; D unclear. This CDR3 spans 13 amino acids. Per germline, CDR1 GTSNPN and CDR2 SVGIG (reference sequence). V was pared by 8 bases and J by 5 bases, with 18 bases between. CDR3 residues: CAESRTEGTEAFF. The CDR3, as DNA: TGTGCCGAGAGCCGGACGGAGGGTACTGAAGCTTTCTTT.

This chain uses TRBV4-3 with TRBJ1-2; perhaps TRBD1 as D (6 bases). V lost 1 base, J lost 3 bases, and 9 bases lay in between. Germline values: CDR1 LGHNA, CDR2 YSLEER. CDR3 length equals 14 residues. CDR3: CASSQVQGYYGYTF. The CDR3 nucleotides are TGCGCCAGCAGCCAAGTCCAGGGGTACTATGGCTACACCTTC.

V gene TRBV6-2 or TRBV6-3 combines with J gene TRBJ1-6, with TRBD1 matching 9 bases. This CDR3 comprises 14 residues. Germline trimming cut 6 bases from V and 7 bases from J; bases unmatched to any gene: 4. Germline-derived CDR1 and CDR2 are MNHEY and SVGEGT. The CDR3 loop is CASSSGQGNSPLHF. CDR3 DNA: TGTGCCAGCAGCTCCGGACAGGGGAATTCACCCCTCCACTTT.

This chain uses TRBV6-5 with TRBJ1-2; TRBD1 agrees at 7 bases. V shed 2 bases and J 8 bases; nucleotides not matched to a gene: 8. Per the germline V gene, CDR1 is MNHEY and CDR2 is SVGAGI. CDR3 length: 14 amino acids. The CDR3 DNA reads as TGTGCCAGCAGTTACACGACAGGGTCCAAGGGCTACACCTTC. It is translated as CASSYTTGSKGYTF.

The V and J genes are TRBV7-6 and TRBJ2-6; D is unclear. V was pared by 1 base and J by 0 bases, with 10 bases between. This CDR3 has 17 residues. Germline V CDR1 and CDR2: SGHVS, FNYEAQ. The CDR3, as DNA: TGTGCCAGCAGCTTAGATGGGCAGAGCTCTGGGGCCAACGTCCTGACTTTC. This sequence encodes CASSLDGQSSGANVLTF.

This clone came up a few times. The chain joins TRBV18 to TRBJ2-7; D call uncertain. This CDR3 is 16 amino acids long. The V gene's germline CDR1 is KGHSH and CDR2 LQKENI. Trimming cost V 2 bases and J 1 base, with 15 bases left between them. In DNA form, the CDR3 reads TGTGCCAGCTCACCAATTCCCGGGTCGACTTCCTACGAGCAGTACTTC. Translation: CASSPIPGSTSYEQYF.